This TCR beta chain appears in the sequencing data of a study of glioma-infiltrating T cells after dendritic cell vaccination. Study-level results: Longer survival after dendritic cell vaccination followed higher pretreatment TIL content.

The assay was immunoSEQ multiplex PCR, and TCRdb's table has in-frame clones only and misses some. Among tens of thousands of clones listed, 75% to 90% were seen once. About this clone: Its antigen is as yet unknown.

The ends were cut back, 5 bases at V and 3 bases at J, with 14 bases in the middle. Germline CDR1 and CDR2: MNHEY and SMNVEV (reference sequence). CDR3 size: 15 residues. This chain joins TRBV27 and TRBJ2-1; weak D call: TRBD1 (5 bases). The sequence was obtained from a human donor with glioblastoma. This specimen consisted of blood, obtained before dendritic cell vaccination. The CDR3 coding sequence is TGTGCCAGCAGTCCCTCCAGGGAAGGCTACAATGAGCAGTTCTTC. This encodes CASSPSREGYNEQFF.